The 10 T cell receptor beta chains listed next were all sequenced from one sample in a study of cytomegalovirus exposure and HLA in healthy donors. Sequencing was performed with immunoSEQ multiplex PCR; in TCRdb, only in-frame clones are kept and a portion is missing. The sample lists about 56,000 clones; about 92% were seen once. The sample was PBMCs. These receptors all stem from a young man in good health and CMV-seronegative.

This chain connects TRBV6-1 to TRBJ2-6; 8 nucleotides line up with TRBD1. Per germline, CDR1 MNHNS and CDR2 SASEGT. The junction had 4 bases not matched to a gene; V was cut back by 4 bases and J by 2 bases. The length of the CDR3 is 16 residues. The CDR3 bases are TGTGCCAGCAGTGTACCACAGGGGGCTGGGGCCAACGTCCTGACTTTC. Translating gives CASSVPQGAGANVLTF.

The chain combines TRBV5-1 with TRBJ2-1, with 8 bases matching TRBD2. The CDR3 contains 14 residues. J lost 4 bases, V lost 2 bases, and 2 bases had no gene match. Germline loops: CDR1 SGHRS, CDR2 YFSETQ. In DNA form, the CDR3 reads TGCGCCAGCAGCTTTGCGGGAGGATACAATGAGCAGTTCTTC. The encoded protein is CASSFAGGYNEQFF.

The CDR3 DNA reads TGCGCCAGCAGCCAGGCCGGGACTAGCGGGAGGGCCAGGACCGGGGAGCTGTTTTTT. Encoded protein: CASSQAGTSGRARTGELFF. The chain carries TRBV4-1 and TRBJ2-2, with 16 bases matching TRBD2. Looked up from germline, CDR1 is MGHRA and CDR2 is YSYEKL. V dropped 3 bases and J dropped 5; count of bases not matched to a gene: 9. The CDR3 has 19 residues.

The gene calls are TRBV11-2 and TRBJ2-1; 7 bases align to TRBD2. The CDR3 consists of 15 residues. In germline, CDR1 is SGHAT, CDR2 FQNNGV. The J segment lost 4 bases and the V segment lost 1 base, leaving 4 bases of the junction unmatched. CDR3 DNA: TGTGCCAGCAGCTTAGCGGGAGGCTCGTACAATGAGCAGTTCTTC. Translation: CASSLAGGSYNEQFF.

This clone was picked up one time. The chain is built from TRBV27 and TRBJ2-6, with D tentatively TRBD1 (6 bases). There are 20 residues in the CDR3. Trimming took 1 base from V and 0 from J, leaving 19 bases between them. Germline CDR1 is MNHEY and CDR2 is SMNVEV (reference sequence). The CDR3 DNA follows: TGTGCCAGCAGTTTATATGGGGGCCTAAGTTTATCCTCTGGGGCCAACGTCCTGACTTTC. It specifies CASSLYGGLSLSSGANVLTF.

The gene calls are TRBV6-1 and TRBJ1-1; perhaps TRBD1 as D (5 bases). V lost 4 bases and J lost 2, with 11 bases in between. The length of the CDR3 is 14 residues. Germline-derived CDR1 and CDR2 are MNHNS and SASEGT. The CDR3 is CASSALQGNTEAFF. The CDR3 bases are TGTGCCAGCAGTGCCCTGCAGGGAAACACTGAAGCTTTCTTT.

CDR3 sequence reads: CASSLGGLGNTIYF. The CDR3 DNA reads as TGTGCCAGCAGCTTAGGGGGCCTCGGAAACACCATATATTTT. V is TRBV7-9 and J is TRBJ1-3, with D tentatively TRBD1 (5 bases). V shed 1 base and J shed 4 bases, with 8 bases lying between them. CDR1 is SEHNR, CDR2 FQNEAQ, per germline (reference sequence). The CDR3 is made up of 14 amino acids. The complete variable domain, with remaining parts taken from reference TRBV7-9 and TRBJ1-3, reads DTGVSQNPRHKITKRGQNVTFRCDPISEHNRLYWYRQTLGQGPEFLTYFQNEAQLEKSRLLSDRFSAERPKGSFSTLEIQRTEQGDSAMYLCASSLGGLGNTIYFGEGSWLTVV.

The chain is built from TRBV7-8 and TRBJ2-7; D is perhaps TRBD1 (5 bases). Deletions cut 2 bases from V and 2 bases from J, with 10 bases between. This CDR3 spans 14 amino acids. Germline V gene sequence: CDR1 SGHVS, CDR2 FQNEAQ. The CDR3 loop reads CASSLSAGTYEQYF. The CDR3 DNA is TGTGCCAGCAGCTTATCAGCAGGGACCTACGAGCAGTACTTC.

This clone was found once. This chain joins TRBV19 and TRBJ2-6; D is perhaps TRBD1 (5 bases). The germline V gene has CDR1 LNHDA and CDR2 SQIVND (reference sequence). The V end lost 5 bases, the J end lost 0 bases, and 11 bases lay between the germline ends. The CDR3 is 16 residues long. DNA of the CDR3: TGTGCCAGTAGTCCCCAGGGTCTCTCTGGGGCCAACGTCCTGACTTTC. Translated, it gives CASSPQGLSGANVLTF. Filled out from reference TRBV19 and TRBJ2-6, the complete variable domain reads DGGITQSPKYLFRKEGQNVTLSCEQNLNHDAMYWYRQDPGQGLRLIYYSQIVNDFQKGDIAEGYSVSREKKESFPLTVTSAQKNPTAFYLCASSPQGLSGANVLTFGAGSRLTVL.

The CDR3: CASSIQGTDTQYF. The CDR3 coding sequence is TGCGCCAGCAGTATTCAGGGAACAGATACGCAGTATTTT. This chain joins TRBV5-1 and TRBJ2-3, with D maybe TRBD1 (5 bases). The germline V and J ends were trimmed by 5 bases and 3 bases, with 10 bases remaining between them. Germline CDR1 and CDR2: SGHRS and YFSETQ. This CDR3 is 13 amino acids long.